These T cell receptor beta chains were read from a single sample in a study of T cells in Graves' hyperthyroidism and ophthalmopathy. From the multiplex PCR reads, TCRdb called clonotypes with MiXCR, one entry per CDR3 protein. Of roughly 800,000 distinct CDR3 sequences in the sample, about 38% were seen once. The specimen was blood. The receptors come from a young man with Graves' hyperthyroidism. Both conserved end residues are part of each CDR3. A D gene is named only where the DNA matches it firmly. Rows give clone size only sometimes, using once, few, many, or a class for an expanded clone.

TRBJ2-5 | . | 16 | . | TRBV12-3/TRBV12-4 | TGTGCCAGCAGTTCCCTCCTCTATCGGTTCCAAGAGACCCAGTACTTC | CASSSLLYRFQETQYF
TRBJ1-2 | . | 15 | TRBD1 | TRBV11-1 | TGTGCCAGCAGCTTAGCCCGGACAGGATTCGATGGCTACACCTTC | CASSLARTGFDGYTF
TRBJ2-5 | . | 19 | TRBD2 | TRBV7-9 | TGCGCCAGCAGCCAAGTCCCCCTGCCGGGACTAGCGGGAGGAGAGACCCAGTACTTC | CASSQVPLPGLAGGETQYF
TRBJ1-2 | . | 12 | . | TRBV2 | TGTGCCAGCAGGGTGGCAGGGAAGGGCTACACCTTC | CASRVAGKGYTF
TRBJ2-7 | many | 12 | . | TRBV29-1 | TGCAGCGTTGGCGGGACCTTCACCGGGCAGTACTTC | CSVGGTFTGQYF
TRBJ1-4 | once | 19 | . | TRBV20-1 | TGCAGTGCTAGAGATAATTTTCAGCCAAGACAGGTCTTTAATGAAAAACTGTTTTTT | CSARDNFQPRQVFNEKLFF
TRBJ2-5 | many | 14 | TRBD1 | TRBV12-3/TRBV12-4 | TGTGCCAGCAGTTTGAGGGGGCTCGGAGAGACCCAGTACTTC | CASSLRGLGETQYF
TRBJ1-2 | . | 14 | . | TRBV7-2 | TGTGCCAGCAGCTGGGGGCGGGGCTCCCAAGGCTACACCTTC | CASSWGRGSQGYTF
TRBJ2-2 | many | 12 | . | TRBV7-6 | TGTGCCAGCAGCTTCTTCGCCGGGGAGCTGTTTTTT | CASSFFAGELFF
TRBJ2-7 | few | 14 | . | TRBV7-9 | TGTGCCAGCAGCCTACCGGGATCGGGCCACGAGCAGTACTTC | CASSLPGSGHEQYF
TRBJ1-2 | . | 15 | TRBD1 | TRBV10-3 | TGTGCCATCAGTGGGAGAGCGGGACAGGAGTATGGCTACACCTTC | CAISGRAGQEYGYTF
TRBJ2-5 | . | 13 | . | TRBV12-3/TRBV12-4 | TGTGCCAGCAGCAAGGACATACGCGAGACCCAGTACTTC | CASSKDIRETQYF
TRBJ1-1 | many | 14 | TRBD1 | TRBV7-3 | TGTGCCAGCAGCTCGGGACAGAGCGGGAGAGAAGCTTTCTTT | CASSSGQSGREAFF
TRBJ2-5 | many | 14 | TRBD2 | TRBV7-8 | TGTGCCAGCAGCTTAATCAGCGGGGAGGAGACCCAGTACTTC | CASSLISGEETQYF
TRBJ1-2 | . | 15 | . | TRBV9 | TGTGCCAGCAGCGTAATTCCTGGGATTAACTATGGCTACACCTTC | CASSVIPGINYGYTF
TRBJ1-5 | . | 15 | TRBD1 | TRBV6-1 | TGTGCCAGCAGTGATCAAACAGGGGGAAGTCAGCCCCAGCATTTT | CASSDQTGGSQPQHF
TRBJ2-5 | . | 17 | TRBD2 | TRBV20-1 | TGCAGTGCTAAGGCTAGCGGGAGGGCCCGGGTTCAAGAGACCCAGTACTTC | CSAKASGRARVQETQYF
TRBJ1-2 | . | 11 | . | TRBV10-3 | TGTGCCGCATCGGACAGCTATGGCTACACCTTC | CAASDSYGYTF
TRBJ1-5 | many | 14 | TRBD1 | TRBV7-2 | TGTGCCAGCAGCCCTGGGACAGAGAATCAGCCCCAGCATTTT | CASSPGTENQPQHF
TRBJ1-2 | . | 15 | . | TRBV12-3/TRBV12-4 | TGTGCTAGTGGTTTTGGGCCGAACGGAAGGGCTGGCTACACCTTC | CASGFGPNGRAGYTF
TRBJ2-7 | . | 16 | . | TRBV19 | TGTGCCAGTAGTGTCGACCCTTCCCAAAGCCCCTACGAGCAGTACTTC | CASSVDPSQSPYEQYF
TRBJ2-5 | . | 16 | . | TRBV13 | TGTGCCAGCAGCCCCCCATCCGGTTATGAGGGAGAGACCCAGTACTTC | CASSPPSGYEGETQYF
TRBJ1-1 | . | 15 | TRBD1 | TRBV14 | TGTGCCAGCAGCGATGGGGACAGGGGGATCGCTGAAGCTTTCTTT | CASSDGDRGIAEAFF
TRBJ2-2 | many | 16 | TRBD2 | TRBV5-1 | TGCGCCAGCAGACCCGGACTAGCGGGAGTAAGAGGGGAGCTGTTTTTT | CASRPGLAGVRGELFF
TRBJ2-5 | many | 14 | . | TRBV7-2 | TGTGCCAGCAGCTTAGGGGGACCCTGGGAGACCCAGTACTTC | CASSLGGPWETQYF
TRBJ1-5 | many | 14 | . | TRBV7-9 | TGTGCCAGCAGCTATGACAGCTACAATCAGCCCCAGCATTTT | CASSYDSYNQPQHF
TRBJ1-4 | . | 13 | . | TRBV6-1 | TGTGCCAGCAGTGCGGCGAGGGGTGAAAAACTGTTTTTT | CASSAARGEKLFF
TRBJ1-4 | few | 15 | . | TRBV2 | TGTGCCAGCAGCCTGACCAGCCACACGGTCGAAAAACTGTTTTTT | CASSLTSHTVEKLFF
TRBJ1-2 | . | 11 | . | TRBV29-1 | TGCAGCGTTGCTAAGGGGGATGGCTACACCTTC | CSVAKGDGYTF
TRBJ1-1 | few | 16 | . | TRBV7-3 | TGCGCCAGCAGCCAAGATCGGGGGGCGGTGAACACTGAAGCTTTCTTT | CASSQDRGAVNTEAFF
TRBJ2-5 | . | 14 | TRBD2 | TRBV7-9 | TGTGCCAGCAGCCAAGGAAGGGAGGGGGAGACCCAGTACTTC | CASSQGREGETQYF